This T cell receptor (beta chain) was captured in a study of blood T cells in healthy people across ages. The second PCR ran about 6 to 11 cycles with a sample-barcoded 5' primer and J-beta primers. With 12 random nucleotides, a template-switch adaptor tagged each individual cDNA molecule. From the 5' RACE reads, TCRdb called clonotypes with MiXCR, one entry per CDR3 protein. The sample includes 980,000 or so distinct CDR3 sequences, around 48% seen only once; the top ten take 13%. The V gene lost 2 bases and the J gene lost 1 base, with 10 bases spanning the gap. This CDR3 comprises 14 residues. Germline V gene lookup returns CDR1 DFQATT and CDR2 SNEGSKA (reference sequence).

This rearrangement joins TRBV20-1 to TRBJ2-3; D is undetermined. The receptor was derived from a man aged 30 to 45 in good health. Sequences were obtained from blood. CDR3 amino acids: CSARKDGGTDTQYF. CDR3 sequence (DNA): TGCAGTGCTAGAAAGGACGGCGGCACAGATACGCAGTATTTT.